This T cell receptor beta chain was found in a study of a mutant IDH1 vaccine in newly diagnosed glioma. Study context: At weeks 1, 3, 5, 7, 11, 15, 19 and 23, patients received a vaccination, eight in all. First vaccine doses came 4-6 weeks after radiotherapy alone, or with temozolomide cycles. Standard pretreatment was either radiotherapy, temozolomide, or, for most, radiochemotherapy with temozolomide.

The CDR3 has 15 amino acids. V gave up 0 bases and J gave up 5 bases, with 13 bases separating them. The germline gives CDR1 LGHNA, CDR2 YNFKEQ. On this clone itself: The target antigen is unknown.

This table comes from immunoSEQ multiplex PCR, and its TCRdb copy is limited to in-frame clones, with some not included. The table has under 150,000 clones, roughly 88% seen once. Time point denoted: week 11, during vaccination. The vaccine gave 300 ug of a 20-mer mutant IDH1 peptide subcutaneously per dose. Whole-study results and caveats: Apparently, pseudoprogression bore no relation to changes among the top peripheral T cell clonotypes.

The sample was PBMCs, taken from a glioma patient whose treatment included an IDH1 peptide vaccine. This clonotype originated in a woman aged 45 to 65 with glioma. The chain combines TRBV4-2 with TRBJ2-5, with D unclear. The CDR3: CASSQDGPPLETQYF. The CDR3 DNA follows: TGTGCCAGCAGCCAAGATGGGCCCCCCTTGGAGACCCAGTACTTC.